Listed here are 18 T cell receptor beta chains from one sample, sequenced in a study of blood T cell repertoires in COVID-19. Measured with immunoSEQ multiplex PCR; TCRdb has only the in-frame clones, and not every one. Here the sample spans about 320,000 clones, 65% to 90% being singletons. The sequenced sample was peripheral blood. Every receptor here comes from a human donor in a cohort sampled during active COVID-19.

This chain links TRBV7-3 with TRBJ2-7; 11 nucleotides align to TRBD1. The CDR3 length is 14 residues. The trim removed 5 bases at V and 7 bases at J, leaving 7 bases unmatched. Germline V gives CDR1 SGHTA, CDR2 FQGTGA. The CDR3 DNA sequence: TGTGCCAGCAGCCCTGGACAGGGGGCTGGGGAGCAGTACTTC. Its translation is CASSPGQGAGEQYF.

The genes are TRBV9 and TRBJ2-6; 8 bases map to TRBD1. Per the germline V gene, CDR1 is SGDLS and CDR2 is YYNGEE. Unmatched junction bases numbered 10, after V lost 0 bases and J lost 2 bases. CDR3 size: 19 residues. CDR3 in DNA: TGTGCCAGCAGCGTAGCTGGAGGACAGGGTGTGACTGGGGCCAACGTCCTGACTTTC. Protein product: CASSVAGGQGVTGANVLTF.

The rearrangement joins TRBV2 to TRBJ1-2; a possible D gene is TRBD1 (5 bases). The CDR3 has 16 residues. V lost 0 bases and J 4 bases, leaving 15 bases between the germline ends. Germline-derived CDR1 and CDR2 are SNHLY and FYNNEI. The CDR3: CASSEAFSGAGYGYTF. In nucleotides, the CDR3 is TGTGCCAGCAGTGAAGCGTTCAGTGGGGCTGGCTATGGCTACACCTTC.

J is TRBJ2-2 and V is TRBV2, with D perhaps TRBD1 (6 bases). The CDR3 has 14 residues. The ends were cut back, 8 bases at V and 2 bases at J, with 12 bases in the middle. Germline values: CDR1 SNHLY, CDR2 FYNNEI. For the CDR3, the DNA is TGTGCCAGCTCCCGACAGGATAACACCGGGGAGCTGTTTTTT. This sequence encodes CASSRQDNTGELFF.

CDR3 in amino acids: CASSEGGVSSSYNEQFF. The DNA for the CDR3 is TGTGCCAGCAGTGAAGGGGGGGTGTCTAGCTCCTACAATGAGCAGTTCTTC. The rearrangement links TRBV25-1 to TRBJ2-1, with TRBD2 matching 7 bases. CDR3 length equals 17 residues. Germline V gene lookup returns CDR1 MGHDK and CDR2 SYGVNS. J was trimmed by 0 bases and V by 2 bases; bases with no gene match: 7.

This clone came up a few times. The chain couples TRBV4-1 to TRBJ2-7; D perhaps matches TRBD1 (5 bases). Trimming shortened V by 5 bases and J by 2 bases, and 19 bases separated the two germline ends. The CDR3 spans 16 residues. Germline CDR1 MGHRA, CDR2 YSYEKL. CDR3 amino acids: CASSKKGLDSAYEQYF. In nucleotides, the CDR3 is TGCGCCAGCAGCAAAAAGGGTCTAGACAGCGCCTACGAGCAGTACTTC.

This clone was counted only a few times. Other DNA sequences within the sample encode an identical CDR3. The chain employs TRBV6-6 and TRBJ1-5; 8 bases fit TRBD1. CDR1 is MNHNY and CDR2 is SVGAGI in the germline V gene (reference sequence). V lost 6 bases and J lost 4; bases outside the gene matches: 5. The CDR3 has 14 amino acids. The chain's CDR3 is CASSDRGSNQPQHF. The CDR3 DNA is TGTGCCAGCAGCGACAGGGGATCGAATCAGCCCCAGCATTTT.

The chain has TRBV20-1 and TRBJ1-6, with D tentatively TRBD1 (5 bases). V was trimmed by 3 bases and J by 7 bases, leaving 10 bases between them. Germline V gene data show CDR1 as DFQATT and CDR2 as SNEGSKA (reference sequence). The CDR3 loop spans 13 amino acids. CDR3 residues: CSASMAGNSPLHF. CDR3 nucleotides: TGCAGTGCTAGTATGGCAGGGAATTCACCCCTCCACTTT.

The chain carries TRBV7-9 and TRBJ1-1; no firm D call. This CDR3 spans 17 amino acids. Trimming cost V 0 bases and J 0 bases, with 14 bases left between them. Germline V lookup: CDR1 SEHNR, CDR2 FQNEAQ (reference sequence). CDR3 DNA sequence: TGTGCCAGCAGCTTAGCGCGCGGTGGCTCGCTGAACACTGAAGCTTTCTTT. This sequence encodes CASSLARGGSLNTEAFF.

This chain connects TRBV2 to TRBJ2-5; 14 bases match TRBD2. Losses at the gene ends were 5 bases for V and 4 bases for J; bases not matched to a gene: 6. The CDR3 consists of 16 residues. Germline V gives CDR1 SNHLY, CDR2 FYNNEI. The CDR3, as DNA: TGTGCCAGCAGTTTCGGACTAGCGGGGGGTGGAGAGACCCAGTACTTC. It encodes CASSFGLAGGGETQYF.

This clone turned up a few times. The V and J genes are TRBV18 and TRBJ2-7, with D possibly matching TRBD2 (5 bases). Germline assignment: CDR1 KGHSH and CDR2 LQKENI. V was trimmed by 6 bases and J by 2 bases, leaving 17 bases between them. This CDR3 has 15 amino acids. The CDR3 DNA reads TGTGCCAGCTCCCCGGGGAGTATGAGTACCTACGAGCAGTACTTC. The encoded protein is CASSPGSMSTYEQYF.

This clone was recorded a few times. V is TRBV19 and J is TRBJ1-2; D is unresolved. V gave up 1 base and J gave up 6 bases, with 12 bases separating them. The CDR3 runs 14 residues. Per the germline V gene, CDR1 is LNHDA and CDR2 is SQIVND (reference sequence). CDR3 protein: CASSIVPGLDGYTF. The CDR3 bases are TGTGCCAGTAGTATAGTTCCCGGGTTGGATGGCTACACCTTC.

The chain has TRBV13 and TRBJ1-2; 8 bases line up with TRBD1. This CDR3 region has 14 residues. The germline V gene encodes CDR1 PRHDT and CDR2 FYEKMQ (reference sequence). V was pared by 4 bases and J by 8 bases, with 9 bases of the junction left unmatched. CDR3 nucleotides: TGTGCCAGCAGCTCCTCGGACAGGGTGAGCGGCTACACCTTC. Protein product: CASSSSDRVSGYTF.

The V call is TRBV4-1, the J call TRBJ2-1; TRBD2 matches 13 bases. The V gene's germline CDR1 is MGHRA and CDR2 YSYEKL. The length of the CDR3 is 15 residues. The V and J ends lost 3 bases and 10 bases, in that order; junction bases with no gene match: 6. The CDR3, as DNA: TGCGCCAGCAGCCAGAGGACTAGCGGGGGATTAGAGCAGTTCTTC. It yields the protein CASSQRTSGGLEQFF.

The chain combines TRBV7-8 with TRBJ1-5, with 9 bases identical to TRBD1. V was pared by 0 bases and J by 6 bases, with 6 bases of the junction left unmatched. The CDR3 contains 16 residues. In germline, CDR1 is SGHVS, CDR2 FQNEAQ. The CDR3 nucleotides are TGTGCCAGCAGCTTAGCGGCCGGGACAGGGATTCAGCCCCAGCATTTT. It specifies CASSLAAGTGIQPQHF. Combining the CDR3 with reference TRBV7-8 and TRBJ1-5 gives the whole variable domain GAGVSQSPRYKVAKRGQDVALRCDPISGHVSLFWYQQALGQGPEFLTYFQNEAQLDKSGLPSDRFFAERPEGSVSTLKIQRTQQEDSAVYLCASSLAAGTGIQPQHFGDGTRLSIL.

The gene calls are TRBV28 and TRBJ1-3, with D perhaps TRBD1 (6 bases). The CDR3 length is 15 residues. V dropped 3 bases and J dropped 2 bases, with 11 bases sitting between them. Germline assignment: CDR1 MDHEN and CDR2 SYDVKM. The CDR3 here is CASSLTGAAGNTIYF. DNA for the CDR3: TGTGCCAGCAGTTTGACAGGCGCCGCTGGAAACACCATATATTTT.

Note on this clone: In the same sample, other DNA sequences code for this CDR3. The rearrangement joins TRBV7-9 to TRBJ2-7; the D gene is possibly TRBD2 (5 bases). The CDR3 runs 13 residues. Germline lookup yields CDR1 SEHNR and CDR2 FQNEAQ (reference sequence). V lost 1 base and J 2 bases, leaving 6 bases between the germline ends. The CDR3 loop reads CASSLDGTYEQYF. CDR3 bases: TGTGCCAGCAGCTTAGACGGGACCTACGAGCAGTACTTC.

The chain links TRBV30 to TRBJ1-2; TRBD1 aligns across 10 bases. V shed 1 base, J shed 7 bases, and the junction held 6 bases outside the gene matches. Germline CDR1 GTSNPN, CDR2 SVGIG (reference sequence). The CDR3 has 14 amino acids. CDR3: CAWSADRGQGGYTF. The DNA of the CDR3 is TGTGCCTGGAGTGCTGACAGGGGGCAAGGTGGCTACACCTTC.